This T cell receptor (beta chain) appears in the sequencing data of a study of radiotherapy plus CTLA-4 blockade in lung cancer. Broader study findings: There was expansion of tumor-derived TCR clones in blood after radiotherapy plus ipilimumab. The best prediction of response reportedly came from early blood T cell clone dynamics, with interferon-beta.

V was trimmed by 0 bases and J by 1 base, leaving 9 bases between them. Germline V gene lookup returns CDR1 LGHNA and CDR2 YNFKEQ. The CDR3 extends over 16 amino acids. In chemo-refractory metastatic non-small-cell lung cancer, patients got ipilimumab CTLA-4 blockade together with focal radiation. This clone was detected only once. The antigen is not known. Generated by immunoSEQ multiplex PCR, the TCRdb table keeps only in-frame clones and is missing some. Here the sample spans tens of thousands of clones, around nine tenths being singletons. The chain combines TRBV4-2 with TRBJ2-2, with D maybe TRBD2 (5 bases). The sequence was collected from a human donor with non-small cell lung cancer that progressed on radiotherapy plus ipilimumab. The source was peripheral blood, collected from a patient treated with radiotherapy plus ipilimumab. The CDR3 DNA reads TGTGCCAGCAGCCAAGAAAGTCGGGGGAACACCGGGGAGCTGTTTTTT. Translation: CASSQESRGNTGELFF.